Below, one T cell receptor (beta chain) is given with its context. No antigen is known for it. Time point of the sample: patch test 1, 2 weeks after DPC sensitization. Documented treatment: therapeutic diphenylcyclopropenone sensitization with weekly scalp DPC. CDR1 and CDR2 (germline): SGHTA, FQGTGA. V lost 4 bases and J lost 1, with 7 bases in between. This CDR3 is built from 13 residues. Using its own MiXCR run on the RACE reads, TCRdb lists one record per CDR3 protein. The table includes 75,000 to 90,000 distinct CDR3 sequences, around 11% detected once. The sample comes from a study of human T cells and chemical hapten exposure. Regarding the study as a whole: The study found expanded TCRs formed significantly more large CDR3 similarity clusters than controls.

The V and J genes are TRBV7-3 and TRBJ1-1; D remains unclear. The source is a woman aged 55-70 years with alopecia areata. Some clones in this sample may be carry-over from other donors' samples. This specimen consisted of whole blood, obtained in connection with sensitization to the hapten diphenylcyclopropenone (DPC). CDR3 loop: CASSSTQNTEAFF. In DNA form, the CDR3 reads TGTGCCAGCAGCTCCACACAGAACACTGAAGCTTTCTTT.